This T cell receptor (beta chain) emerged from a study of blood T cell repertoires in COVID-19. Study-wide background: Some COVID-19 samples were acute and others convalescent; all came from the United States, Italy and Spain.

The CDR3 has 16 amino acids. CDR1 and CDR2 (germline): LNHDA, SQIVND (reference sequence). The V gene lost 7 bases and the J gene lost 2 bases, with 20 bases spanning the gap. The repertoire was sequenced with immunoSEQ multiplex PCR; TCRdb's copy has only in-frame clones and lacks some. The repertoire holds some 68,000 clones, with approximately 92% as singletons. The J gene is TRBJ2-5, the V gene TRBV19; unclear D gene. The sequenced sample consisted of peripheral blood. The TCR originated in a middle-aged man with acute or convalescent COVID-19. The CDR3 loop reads CASTSRGAGSQETQYF. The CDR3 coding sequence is TGTGCCAGTACCTCACGCGGAGCCGGGTCACAAGAGACCCAGTACTTC.